This T cell receptor beta chain was recovered during a study of OX40 agonist ivuxolimab in advanced cancers. CDR1 is LNHNV, CDR2 YYDKDF, per germline (reference sequence). This CDR3 has 15 residues. Trimming stripped 0 bases from V and 8 bases from J, with 13 bases between. The repertoire was sequenced with immunoSEQ multiplex PCR; TCRdb's copy has only in-frame clones and lacks some. Of around 70,000 clones listed, around 90% are singletons. This clonotype was obtained from an adult with an advanced solid tumor such as melanoma, head and neck, liver or kidney cancer. The V and J genes are TRBV15 and TRBJ2-2; possible D gene TRBD1, 6 bases. Material: CD4+ or CD8+ T cells sorted from blood, obtained in a trial of the OX40 agonist ivuxolimab. The CDR3: CATSRDTPRGGELFF. In nucleotides, the CDR3 is TGTGCCACCAGCAGAGACACACCAAGGGGGGGGGAGCTGTTTTTT.